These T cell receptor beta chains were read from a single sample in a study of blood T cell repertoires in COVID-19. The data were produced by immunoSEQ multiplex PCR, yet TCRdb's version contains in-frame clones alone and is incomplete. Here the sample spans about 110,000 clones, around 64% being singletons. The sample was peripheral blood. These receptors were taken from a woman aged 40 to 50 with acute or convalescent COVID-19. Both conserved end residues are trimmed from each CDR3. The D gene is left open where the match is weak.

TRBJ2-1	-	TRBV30	AWSPGHNIREQF
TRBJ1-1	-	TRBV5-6	ASSLEEDEAF
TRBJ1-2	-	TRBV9	ASGAWASSVYGYT
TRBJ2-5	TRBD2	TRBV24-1	ATSDSAGGPAETQY
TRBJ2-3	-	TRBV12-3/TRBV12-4	ASRVEDTQY
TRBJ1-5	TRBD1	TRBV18	ASSLGGQGNNQPQH
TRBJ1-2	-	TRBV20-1	SAPSGYGYT
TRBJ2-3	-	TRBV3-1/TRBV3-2	ASSQVLPDTQY
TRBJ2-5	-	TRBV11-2	ASSYGTQETQY
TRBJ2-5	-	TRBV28	ASRAGRDFQETQY
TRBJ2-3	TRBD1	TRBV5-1	ASSLDRQGTDTQY
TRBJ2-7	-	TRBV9	ASSVDGGPLYEQY
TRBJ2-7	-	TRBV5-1	ASSLDLSYEQY
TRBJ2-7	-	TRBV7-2	ASSEGGSRSYERY
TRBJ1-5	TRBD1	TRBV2	ASSQGASNQPQH
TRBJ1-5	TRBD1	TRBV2	ASSQGQGPPWPQH
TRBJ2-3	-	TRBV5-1	ASSLTDSRTDTQY
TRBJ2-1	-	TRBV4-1	ASSPGGSELNEQF
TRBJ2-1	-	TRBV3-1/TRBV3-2	ASSRGQFGGEQF
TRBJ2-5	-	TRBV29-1	SVDIVAGYETQY
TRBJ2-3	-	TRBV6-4	ASSEVRRADTQY
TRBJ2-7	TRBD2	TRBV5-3	ARSSLAGGVHEQY
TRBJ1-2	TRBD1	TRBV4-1	ASSHLTGSDGYT
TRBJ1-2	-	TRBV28	ASRPDGGLEGYT
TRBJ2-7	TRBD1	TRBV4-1	ASSQFAGTDLDEQY
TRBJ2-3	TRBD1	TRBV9	ASSVLQGWNTDTQY
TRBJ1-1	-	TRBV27	ASSLSVNTEAF
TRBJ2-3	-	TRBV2	ASSKQGTSTDTQY
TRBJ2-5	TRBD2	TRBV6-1	ASSEALFQLAGSQETQY
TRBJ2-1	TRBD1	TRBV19	ASRPGQGNYNEQF
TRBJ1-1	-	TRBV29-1	SVDNGLMNTEAF
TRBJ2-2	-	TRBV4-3	ASSQDLFPSTGELF
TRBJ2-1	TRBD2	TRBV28	ASSLMASGGNEQF
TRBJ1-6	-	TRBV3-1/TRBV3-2	ASSQGDSPLH
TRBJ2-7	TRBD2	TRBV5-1	ASSPGTSVYEQY
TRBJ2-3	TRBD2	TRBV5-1	ASSLPLAGGITDTQY
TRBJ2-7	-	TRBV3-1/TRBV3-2	ASSQFLAGEQY
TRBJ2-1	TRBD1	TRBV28	ASSTNRGWGF
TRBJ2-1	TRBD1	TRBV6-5	ASSSTTGNLNEQF
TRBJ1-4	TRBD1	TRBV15	ATSRGGLPPQATGVTNEKLF
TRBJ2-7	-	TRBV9	ASSVRTDSYEQY
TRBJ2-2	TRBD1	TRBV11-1	ASSSPGQGHTGELF
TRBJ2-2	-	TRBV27	ASRKGGNTGELF
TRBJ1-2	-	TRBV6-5	ASSYGSHYGYT
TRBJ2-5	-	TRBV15	ATSRDWGLEGTQY
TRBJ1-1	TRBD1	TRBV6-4	ASSDSRTGDGAAMNTEAF
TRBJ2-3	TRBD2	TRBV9	ASSLGLAGGTDTQY
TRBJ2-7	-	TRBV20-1	SARVSYEQY
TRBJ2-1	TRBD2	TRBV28	ASSLRPYSGGPNEQF
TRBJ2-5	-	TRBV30	AWTGGRGAVETQY
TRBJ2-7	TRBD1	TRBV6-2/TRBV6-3	ASSYSGTGLSYEQY
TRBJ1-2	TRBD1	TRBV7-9	ASSLGQGGYGYT
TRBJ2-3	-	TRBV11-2	ASSLLGTDTQY
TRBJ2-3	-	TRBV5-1	ASTQASSTDTQY